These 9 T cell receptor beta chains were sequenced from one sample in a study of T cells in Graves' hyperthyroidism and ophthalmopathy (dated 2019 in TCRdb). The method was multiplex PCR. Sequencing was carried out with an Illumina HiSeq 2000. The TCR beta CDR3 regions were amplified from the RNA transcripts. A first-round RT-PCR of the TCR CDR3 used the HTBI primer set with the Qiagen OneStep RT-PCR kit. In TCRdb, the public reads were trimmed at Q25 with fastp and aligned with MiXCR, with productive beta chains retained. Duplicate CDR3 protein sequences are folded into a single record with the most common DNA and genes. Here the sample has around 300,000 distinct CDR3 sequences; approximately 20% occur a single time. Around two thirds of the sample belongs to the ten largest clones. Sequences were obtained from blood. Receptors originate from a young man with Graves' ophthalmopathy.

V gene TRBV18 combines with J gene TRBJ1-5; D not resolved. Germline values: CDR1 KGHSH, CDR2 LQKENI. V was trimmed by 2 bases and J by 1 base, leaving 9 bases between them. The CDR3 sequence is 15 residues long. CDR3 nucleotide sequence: TGTGCCAGCTCACCAGTGGCACAGAGCAATCAGCCCCAGCATTTT. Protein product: CASSPVAQSNQPQHF. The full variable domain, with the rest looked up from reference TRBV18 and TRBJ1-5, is NAGVMQNPRHLVRRRGQEARLRCSPMKGHSHVYWYRQLPEEGLKFMVYLQKENIIDESGMPKERFSAEFPKEGPSILRIQQVVRGDSAAYFCASSPVAQSNQPQHFGDGTRLSIL.

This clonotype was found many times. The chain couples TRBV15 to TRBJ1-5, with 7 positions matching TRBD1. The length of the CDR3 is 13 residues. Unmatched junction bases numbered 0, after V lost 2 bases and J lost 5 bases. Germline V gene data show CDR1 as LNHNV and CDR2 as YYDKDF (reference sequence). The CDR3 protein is CATSRTGDQPQHF. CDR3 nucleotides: TGTGCCACCAGCAGAACAGGGGATCAGCCCCAGCATTTT.

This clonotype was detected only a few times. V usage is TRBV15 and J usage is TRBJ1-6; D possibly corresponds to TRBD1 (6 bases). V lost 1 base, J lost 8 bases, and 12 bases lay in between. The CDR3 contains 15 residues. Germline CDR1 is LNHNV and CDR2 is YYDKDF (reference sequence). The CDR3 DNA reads TGTGCCACCAGCAGAGTCGGGGGCGAGTATTCACCCCTCCACTTT. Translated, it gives CATSRVGGEYSPLHF.

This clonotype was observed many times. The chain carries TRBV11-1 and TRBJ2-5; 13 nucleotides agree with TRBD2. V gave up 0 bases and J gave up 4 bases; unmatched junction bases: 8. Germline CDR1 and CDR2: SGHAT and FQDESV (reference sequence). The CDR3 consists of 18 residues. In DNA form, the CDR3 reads TGTGCCAGCAGCTTAGCGGAACTAGCGGGAGGGAGGCGAGAGACCCAGTACTTC. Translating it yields CASSLAELAGGRRETQYF.

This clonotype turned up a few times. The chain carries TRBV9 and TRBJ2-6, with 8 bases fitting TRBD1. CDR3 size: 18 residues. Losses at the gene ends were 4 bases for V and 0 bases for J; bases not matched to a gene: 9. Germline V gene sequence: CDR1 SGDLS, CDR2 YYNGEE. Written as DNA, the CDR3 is TGTGCCAGCAGCCCCAGGACAGGGCTATCCTCTGGGGCCAACGTCCTGACTTTC. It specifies CASSPRTGLSSGANVLTF.

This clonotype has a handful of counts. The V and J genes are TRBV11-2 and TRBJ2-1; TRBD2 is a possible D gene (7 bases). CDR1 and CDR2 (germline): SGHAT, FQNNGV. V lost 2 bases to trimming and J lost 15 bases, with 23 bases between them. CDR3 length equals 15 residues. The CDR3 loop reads CASSLRGRADDFPFF. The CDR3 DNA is TGTGCCAGCAGCTTAAGGGGGAGGGCCGACGATTTCCCGTTCTTC.

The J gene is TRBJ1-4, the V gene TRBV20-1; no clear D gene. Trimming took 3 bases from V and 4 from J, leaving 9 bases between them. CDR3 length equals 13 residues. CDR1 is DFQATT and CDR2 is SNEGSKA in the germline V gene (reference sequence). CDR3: CSASKQVNEKLFF. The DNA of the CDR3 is TGCAGTGCTAGCAAACAAGTTAATGAAAAACTGTTTTTT.

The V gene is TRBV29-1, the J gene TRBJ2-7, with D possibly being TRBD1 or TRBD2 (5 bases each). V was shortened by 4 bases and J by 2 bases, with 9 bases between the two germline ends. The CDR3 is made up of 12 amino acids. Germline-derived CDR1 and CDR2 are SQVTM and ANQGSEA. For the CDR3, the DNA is TGCAGCGTTGGGGACCCCGCCTACGAGCAGTACTTC. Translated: CSVGDPAYEQYF.

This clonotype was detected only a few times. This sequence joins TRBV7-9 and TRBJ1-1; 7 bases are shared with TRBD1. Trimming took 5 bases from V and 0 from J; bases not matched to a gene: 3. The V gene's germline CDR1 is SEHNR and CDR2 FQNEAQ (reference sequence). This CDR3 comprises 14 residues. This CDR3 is CASSVGQLNTEAFF. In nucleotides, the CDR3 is TGTGCCAGCAGCGTGGGACAGCTGAACACTGAAGCTTTCTTT.